This entry lists 23 T cell receptor beta chains sequenced from one sample in a study of cytomegalovirus exposure and HLA in healthy donors listed by TCRdb under 2017. The library was made by the immunoSEQ multiplex PCR assay. For the multiplex PCR, a mixture combining 60 forward primers for TCR Vbeta segments and 13 reverse primers for TCR Jbeta segments was used. The table was pulled from immuneACCESS by TCRdb, which kept in-frame rearrangements only. Such tables lose some clones; where checked, under half of the loss comes from unresolved V genes, and the rest has no known cause. The sample table holds approximately 88,000 clones, of which about 79% were seen once. The ten largest clones add up to over 4.5% of the sample. Source material: PBMCs. These receptors originate from a man aged 18 to 35 in good health and CMV-seropositive.

As DNA, the CDR3 is TGCAGCGTTGAACCCCCCCGTTGGGTTTCCGGGACTATTAACAATGAGCAGTTCTTC. Translated, it gives CSVEPPRWVSGTINNEQFF. The chain couples TRBV29-1 to TRBJ2-1, with 7 positions matching TRBD2. V was clipped by 2 bases and J by 5 bases; unmatched bases: 21. Germline CDR1 SQVTM, CDR2 ANQGSEA. This CDR3 region has 19 residues.

This sequence joins TRBV18 and TRBJ2-1; unclear D gene. The CDR3 totals 11 residues. CDR1 KGHSH and CDR2 LQKENI come from the germline V gene. V lost 3 bases to trimming and J lost 8 bases, with 5 bases between them. The CDR3 spells CASSPSYEQFF. The CDR3 bases are TGTGCCAGCTCACCTTCCTATGAGCAGTTCTTC. Full variable domain (outside the CDR3, taken from reference TRBV18 and TRBJ2-1): NAGVMQNPRHLVRRRGQEARLRCSPMKGHSHVYWYRQLPEEGLKFMVYLQKENIIDESGMPKERFSAEFPKEGPSILRIQQVVRGDSAAYFCASSPSYEQFFGPGTRLTVL.

This clone turned up a few times. The chain uses TRBV6-5 and TRBJ1-2, with 8 bases aligning to TRBD1. Per germline, CDR1 MNHEY and CDR2 SVGAGI. The length of the CDR3 is 16 residues. V was clipped by 6 bases and J by 5 bases; unmatched bases: 14. The CDR3 coding sequence is TGTGCCAGCAGCTACCAGTCCGGGACAGGATCATATGGCTACACCTTC. It encodes CASSYQSGTGSYGYTF.

V gene TRBV15 combines with J gene TRBJ2-7; the match to TRBD1 covers 11 bases. This CDR3 spans 15 amino acids. The ends lost 3 bases at V and 3 bases at J; junction bases unmatched: 4. Per germline, CDR1 LNHNV and CDR2 YYDKDF (reference sequence). The CDR3 loop is CATSSRTGGRYEQYF. For the CDR3, the DNA is TGTGCCACCAGCAGCCGGACAGGGGGCCGCTACGAGCAGTACTTC.

V usage is TRBV28 and J usage is TRBJ1-2; D unresolved. The CDR3 has 12 residues. The germline V gene encodes CDR1 MDHEN and CDR2 SYDVKM. Deletions cut 2 bases from V and 8 bases from J, with 9 bases between. For the CDR3, the DNA is TGTGCCAGCAGTTTACCTAGGAACGGCTACACCTTC. Its protein product is CASSLPRNGYTF.

This rearrangement joins TRBV15 to TRBJ2-3, with no clear D. The CDR3 totals 13 residues. Germline CDR1 reads LNHNV; CDR2 reads YYDKDF (reference sequence). The V and J ends lost 6 bases and 1 base respectively, with 8 bases between them. The DNA of the CDR3 is TGTGCCACCAGTGTCCCCGGCACAGATACGCAGTATTTT. Its translation is CATSVPGTDTQYF.

This clone was counted once. The chain has TRBV5-4 and TRBJ2-3, with 9 bases that match TRBD2. Germline CDR1 and CDR2: SGHNT and YYREEE (reference sequence). V lost 2 bases, J lost 4 bases, and 2 bases stayed unmatched. This CDR3 has 14 amino acids. CDR3 bases: TGTGCCAGCAGCTTCTTAGCGGGAGCAGATACGCAGTATTTT. It is translated as CASSFLAGADTQYF.

This rearrangement joins TRBV29-1 to TRBJ1-4; no clear D gene. The V end was cut by 6 bases, the J end by 0 bases, with 5 bases between. Germline V gene data show CDR1 as SQVTM and CDR2 as ANQGSEA. This CDR3 contains 12 residues. DNA for the CDR3: TGCAGCGTGGGAGCAACTAATGAAAAACTGTTTTTT. Amino acids: CSVGATNEKLFF.

This clone was seen once. CDR3 region: CASSQRVYNEQFF. The DNA for the CDR3 is TGTGCCAGCAGCCAACGGGTTTACAATGAGCAGTTCTTC. The chain carries TRBV28 and TRBJ2-1; no clear D gene. The CDR3 covers 13 residues. The V gene lost 6 bases and the J gene lost 4 bases, with 10 bases spanning the gap. Germline assignment: CDR1 MDHEN and CDR2 SYDVKM. Combining the CDR3 with reference TRBV28 and TRBJ2-1 gives the whole variable domain DVKVTQSSRYLVKRTGEKVFLECVQDMDHENMFWYRQDPGLGLRLIYFSYDVKMKEKGDIPEGYSVSREKKERFSLILESASTNQTSMYLCASSQRVYNEQFFGPGTRLTVL.

The chain links TRBV10-1 to TRBJ2-7; TRBD2 might be the D (7 bases). The germline gives CDR1 WNHNN, CDR2 SYGVQD (reference sequence). The CDR3 has 15 amino acids. V shed 2 bases and J shed 2 bases, with 13 bases lying between them. CDR3 sequence: CASSERGAPAYEQYF. As DNA, the CDR3 is TGCGCCAGCAGTGAGCGGGGGGCCCCAGCCTACGAGCAGTACTTC.

The chain links TRBV21-1 to TRBJ1-5; the D call in the table, TRBD1, was not verified against the DNA. TRBV21-1 is deemed a pseudogene. CDR3 size: 15 residues. The CDR3 coding sequence is TGTGCCAGCAGCAAAGAAACAGGGCTAAATCAGCCCCAGCATTTT. It yields the protein CASSKETGLNQPQHF.

The gene calls are TRBV5-1 and TRBJ2-1, with 12 bases lining up with TRBD2. This CDR3 contains 16 residues. V was pared by 4 bases and J by 3 bases, with 5 bases of the junction left unmatched. Germline CDR1 reads SGHRS; CDR2 reads YFSETQ. CDR3 sequence: CASSLRTSGIYNEQFF. The DNA for the CDR3 is TGCGCCAGCAGCCTGCGGACTAGCGGGATCTACAATGAGCAGTTCTTC. Full variable domain (missing parts from reference TRBV5-1 and TRBJ2-1): KAGVTQTPRYLIKTRGQQVTLSCSPISGHRSVSWYQQTPGQGLQFLFEYFSETQRNKGNFPGRFSGRQFSNSRSEMNVSTLELGDSALYLCASSLRTSGIYNEQFFGPGTRLTVL.

The chain links TRBV6-1 to TRBJ2-7, with a weak D call TRBD2 (5 bases). Trimming took off 5 bases at V and 3 bases at J, with 14 bases between the two ends. The V gene's germline CDR1 is MNHNS and CDR2 SASEGT. This CDR3 spans 14 amino acids. The CDR3 DNA reads as TGTGCCAGCAGTTCATCGTACGGGGTCTACGAGCAGTACTTC. This encodes CASSSSYGVYEQYF.

This sequence joins TRBV5-4 and TRBJ1-1, with TRBD1 as a possible D gene (6 bases). V was cut by 3 bases and J by 7 bases, with 13 bases left in between. The CDR3 has 13 residues. CDR1 and CDR2 from the germline V gene are SGHNT and YYREEE (reference sequence). DNA of the CDR3: TGTGCCAGCAGCTCAACAGGGATGGGTGAAGCTTTCTTT. Amino acid sequence: CASSSTGMGEAFF.

J is TRBJ1-3 and V is TRBV14, with D perhaps TRBD1 (5 bases). Between the trimmed V and J ends, which lost 2 bases and 1 base, there was a span of 9 bases. The CDR3 consists of 15 residues. Germline V gene data show CDR1 as SGHDN and CDR2 as FVKESK. CDR3 in DNA: TGTGCCAGCAGCCAATGGGGGGGATCTGGAAACACCATATATTTT. Its protein is CASSQWGGSGNTIYF.

The sample holds a few counts of this clone. This CDR3 reads CASSPLGAQADIQYF. In DNA, the CDR3 is TGTGCCAGCAGCCCCCTGGGGGCCCAAGCGGACATTCAGTACTTC. The chain joins TRBV9 to TRBJ2-4, with D maybe TRBD1 (6 bases). The CDR3 has 15 residues. V was trimmed by 4 bases and J by 8 bases, leaving 19 bases between them. Germline V gene lookup returns CDR1 SGDLS and CDR2 YYNGEE.

The chain joins TRBV19 to TRBJ2-3; D gene unclear. Germline loops: CDR1 LNHDA, CDR2 SQIVND (reference sequence). CDR3 size: 14 residues. Trimming shortened V by 3 bases and J by 1 base, and 8 bases separated the two germline ends. The CDR3 is CASSIVSGTDTQYF. As DNA, the CDR3 is TGTGCCAGTAGTATTGTATCGGGCACAGATACGCAGTATTTT.

The sample holds a few counts of this clone. The chain joins TRBV4-2 to TRBJ1-4, with 10 bases lining up with TRBD1. CDR1 is LGHNA and CDR2 is YNFKEQ in the germline V gene. V shed 3 bases, J shed 0 bases, and the junction held 4 bases outside the gene matches. The CDR3 is 17 amino acids. In nucleotides, the CDR3 is TGTGCCAGCAGCCAGGACAGGGGGTGGGCAACTAATGAAAAACTGTTTTTT. Translated, it gives CASSQDRGWATNEKLFF.

The J gene is TRBJ2-7, the V gene TRBV27; D possibly corresponds to TRBD2 (6 bases). Germline V lookup: CDR1 MNHEY, CDR2 SMNVEV (reference sequence). This CDR3 region has 11 residues. Trimming removed 6 bases at V and 6 bases at J, with 9 bases between. The CDR3 nucleotides read TGTGCCAGCAGGGAGGGTAGCGAGCAGTACTTC. Protein product: CASREGSEQYF.

This chain connects TRBV6-5 to TRBJ1-2; maybe TRBD1 (5 bases). With 6 bases removed from V and 2 bases from J, the gap between germline ends came to 13 bases. CDR3 size: 14 residues. Germline CDR1 is MNHEY and CDR2 is SVGAGI. The CDR3 here is CASSRTPENYGYTF. CDR3 in DNA: TGTGCCAGCAGCCGGACACCAGAGAACTATGGCTACACCTTC.

The rearrangement joins TRBV5-1 to TRBJ1-2; D remains unclear. Germline CDR1 reads SGHRS; CDR2 reads YFSETQ. V shed 0 bases and J shed 2 bases, with 5 bases lying between them. The CDR3 has 13 residues. The CDR3 DNA reads as TGCGCCAGCAGCTTGGCTCAGAACTATGGCTACACCTTC. It translates to CASSLAQNYGYTF.

The V and J genes are TRBV5-1 and TRBJ2-3; 8 bases align to TRBD2. The CDR3 spans 16 residues. The junction had 10 bases not matched to a gene; V was cut back by 1 base and J by 6 bases. The germline gives CDR1 SGHRS, CDR2 YFSETQ. Here the CDR3 DNA reads TGCGCCAGCAGCTTGAGGGCTAGCGGGCAGCGGGATACGCAGTATTTT. Its protein product is CASSLRASGQRDTQYF.

The chain employs TRBV4-1 and TRBJ1-5; maybe TRBD1 (6 bases). The germline V and J ends were trimmed by 0 bases and 5 bases, with 20 bases remaining between them. Germline CDR1 is MGHRA and CDR2 is YSYEKL. The CDR3 extends over 18 amino acids. The CDR3 sequence is CASSQDFYRGGKDQPQHF. The CDR3 region has the DNA TGCGCCAGCAGCCAAGATTTCTACAGAGGGGGTAAAGATCAGCCCCAGCATTTT.